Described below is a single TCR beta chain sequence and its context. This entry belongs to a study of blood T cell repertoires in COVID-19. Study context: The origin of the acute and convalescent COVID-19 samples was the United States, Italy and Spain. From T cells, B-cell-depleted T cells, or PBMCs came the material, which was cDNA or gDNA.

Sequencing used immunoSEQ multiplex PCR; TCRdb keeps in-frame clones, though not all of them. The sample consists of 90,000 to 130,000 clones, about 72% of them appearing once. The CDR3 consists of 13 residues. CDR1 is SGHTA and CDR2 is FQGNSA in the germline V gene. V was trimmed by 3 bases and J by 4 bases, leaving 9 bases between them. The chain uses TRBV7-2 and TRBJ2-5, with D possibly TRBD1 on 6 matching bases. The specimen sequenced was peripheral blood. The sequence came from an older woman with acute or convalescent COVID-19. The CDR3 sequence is CASSFAGVETQYF. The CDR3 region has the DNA TGTGCCAGCAGCTTTGCAGGGGTAGAGACCCAGTACTTC.